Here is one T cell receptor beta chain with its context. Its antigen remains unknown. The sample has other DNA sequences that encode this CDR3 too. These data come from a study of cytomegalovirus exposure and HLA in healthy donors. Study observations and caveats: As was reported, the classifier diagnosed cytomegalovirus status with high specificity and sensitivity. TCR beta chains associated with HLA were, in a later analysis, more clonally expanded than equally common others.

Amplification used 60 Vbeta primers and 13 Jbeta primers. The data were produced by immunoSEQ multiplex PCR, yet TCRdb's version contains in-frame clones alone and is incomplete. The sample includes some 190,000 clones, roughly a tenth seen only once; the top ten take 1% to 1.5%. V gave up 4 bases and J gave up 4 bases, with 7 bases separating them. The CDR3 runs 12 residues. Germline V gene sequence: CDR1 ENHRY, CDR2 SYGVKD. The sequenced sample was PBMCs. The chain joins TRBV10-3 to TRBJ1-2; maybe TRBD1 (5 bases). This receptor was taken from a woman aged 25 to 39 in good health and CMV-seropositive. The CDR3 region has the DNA TGTGCCATCAGTGCCGGGGGCTATGGCTACACCTTC. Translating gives CAISAGGYGYTF.